These 23 T cell receptor beta chains originate from one sample sequenced in a study of T cells in Graves' hyperthyroidism and ophthalmopathy. Researchers amplified the TCR beta CDR3 regions from RNA transcripts. First-round RT-PCR of the TCR CDR3 relied on the HTBI primer set. TCRdb re-called the multiplex PCR reads with MiXCR, one entry per CDR3 protein. Seen here are under 200,000 distinct CDR3 sequences, about 9.4% observed once, and the top ten hold approximately 20%. The sample taken for sequencing was blood. The origin of the receptors is a woman younger than 35 with Graves' hyperthyroidism that later progressed to Graves' ophthalmopathy.

The J gene is TRBJ2-7, the V gene TRBV7-3; perhaps TRBD2 as D (5 bases). Germline V gene lookup returns CDR1 SGHTA and CDR2 FQGTGA. This CDR3 contains 13 residues. The V and J ends lost 5 bases and 2 bases respectively, with 10 bases between them. The CDR3 DNA reads as TGTGCCAGCAGCCCCGAGGGCACCTACGAGCAGTACTTC. It encodes CASSPEGTYEQYF.

This clonotype came up many times. The genes are TRBV7-8 and TRBJ2-3, with TRBD1 identical over 10 bases. The CDR3 runs to 12 residues. V shed 5 bases, J shed 10 bases, and the junction held 3 bases outside the gene matches. The germline V gene encodes CDR1 SGHVS and CDR2 FQNEAQ. As DNA, the CDR3 is TGTGCCAGCAGCGACGGGACAGGGGCGCAGTATTTT. This sequence encodes CASSDGTGAQYF.

This clonotype appeared many times. V and J are TRBV30 and TRBJ1-2; D gene uncertain. Germline V CDR1 and CDR2: GTSNPN, SVGIG (reference sequence). The V and J ends lost 2 bases and 3 bases respectively, with 13 bases between them. This CDR3 spans 14 amino acids. This chain's CDR3 is CAWSIYTRDYGYTF. CDR3 coding DNA: TGTGCCTGGAGTATATATACCCGGGACTATGGCTACACCTTC.

This clonotype was found many times. The chain links TRBV29-1 to TRBJ2-3; D call uncertain. V was pared by 2 bases and J by 0 bases, with 3 bases between. CDR3 length: 12 residues. Germline CDR1 is SQVTM and CDR2 is ANQGSEA. The CDR3 region has the DNA TGCAGCGTTGAATTAAGCACAGATACGCAGTATTTT. Translation gives CSVELSTDTQYF.

This clonotype has at least ten counts. The V call is TRBV10-3, the J call TRBJ1-1; D ambiguous. The germline V and J ends were trimmed by 6 bases and 1 base, with 9 bases remaining between them. The CDR3 is 13 amino acids. Germline assignment: CDR1 ENHRY and CDR2 SYGVKD. The CDR3: CAISLVGNTEAFF. The CDR3 nucleotides read TGTGCCATCAGCTTAGTTGGGAACACTGAAGCTTTCTTT.

This clonotype came up many times. The chain has TRBV7-9 and TRBJ2-7, with 7 bases identical to TRBD2. CDR1 and CDR2 (germline): SEHNR, FQNEAQ (reference sequence). The CDR3 is 19 residues long. Unmatched junction bases numbered 19, after V lost 1 base and J lost 4 bases. The CDR3 sequence is CASSLGQGPSRLADYEQYF. The CDR3 DNA sequence: TGTGCCAGCAGCTTAGGACAAGGGCCCAGCCGACTAGCTGATTACGAGCAGTACTTC.

Many counts were recorded for this clonotype. This chain uses TRBV3-1 with TRBJ1-4; 8 bases align to TRBD1. There are 15 residues in the CDR3. Looked up from germline, CDR1 is LGHDT and CDR2 is YNNKEL (reference sequence). V trimming: 4 bases; J trimming: 2 bases; junction bases outside the gene matches: 3. CDR3 loop: CASSLRQGTNEKLFF. CDR3 bases: TGTGCCAGCAGCCTTCGACAGGGGACTAATGAAAAACTGTTTTTT.

This clonotype has at least ten counts. The V and J genes are TRBV12-3 or TRBV12-4 and TRBJ1-1; 7 bases map to TRBD1. The length of the CDR3 is 14 residues. The V gene end was trimmed by 2 bases and the J gene end by 2 bases; junction bases not matched to a gene: 2. The CDR3: CASSLRTGNTEAFF. The CDR3 DNA reads TGTGCCAGCAGTTTAAGGACAGGAAACACTGAAGCTTTCTTT.

This clonotype was detected many times. The CDR3 region is CASSPLQAPNTGELFF. CDR3 nucleotides: TGTGCCAGCTCACCACTCCAAGCGCCGAACACCGGGGAGCTGTTTTTT. V is TRBV18 and J is TRBJ2-2, with no clear D. The CDR3 is 16 amino acids. V was shortened by 1 base and J by 0 bases, with 9 bases between the two germline ends. Germline CDR1 is KGHSH and CDR2 is LQKENI.

The chain recombines TRBV4-1 with TRBJ1-2; D gene ambiguous. Germline V gene data show CDR1 as MGHRA and CDR2 as YSYEKL. Deletions cut 1 base from V and 8 bases from J, with 14 bases between. The CDR3 has 14 residues. In DNA form, the CDR3 reads TGCGCCAGCAGCCAAGGCTCGCCCTTCGGCGGCTACACCTTC. This sequence encodes CASSQGSPFGGYTF.

This clonotype occurred many times. The V call is TRBV6-1, the J call TRBJ1-2; 10 bases are a match to TRBD1. The CDR3 loop spans 14 amino acids. The germline gives CDR1 MNHNS, CDR2 SASEGT. The V segment lost 7 bases and the J segment 7 bases; nucleotides outside the gene matches: 9. The chain's CDR3 is CASTLDRGLSGYTF. CDR3 in DNA: TGTGCCAGCACCCTAGACAGGGGGCTATCTGGCTACACCTTC.

The chain carries TRBV6-2 or TRBV6-3 and TRBJ2-1; 7 bases align to TRBD2. Germline trimming cut 6 bases from V and 7 bases from J; bases unmatched to any gene: 21. The CDR3 contains 18 residues. Germline values: CDR1 MNHEY, CDR2 SVGEGT. The CDR3 DNA reads as TGTGCCAGCAGATCCGGGGCCTTAGAGACGGGAGGTAGGAATGAGCAGTTCTTC. It is translated as CASRSGALETGGRNEQFF.

This clonotype was recorded many times. The chain has TRBV6-2 or TRBV6-3 and TRBJ2-1; no clear D. CDR3 length equals 14 residues. Trimming shortened V by 8 bases and J by 0 bases, and 11 bases separated the two germline ends. The germline gives CDR1 MNHEY, CDR2 SVGEGT. The CDR3 loop is CASGIESSYNEQFF. The CDR3 coding sequence is TGTGCCAGCGGCATCGAGAGCTCCTACAATGAGCAGTTCTTC.

The CDR3 protein is CASSQITATNEKLFF. The DNA of the CDR3 is TGTGCCAGCAGCCAAATAACGGCAACTAATGAAAAACTGTTTTTT. This rearrangement joins TRBV3-1 to TRBJ1-4; D unclear. Trimming took 2 bases from V and 0 from J, leaving 7 bases between them. Germline values: CDR1 LGHDT, CDR2 YNNKEL (reference sequence). The CDR3 is made up of 15 amino acids.

This clonotype was found many times. The rearrangement uses TRBV12-3 or TRBV12-4 and TRBJ1-5; D ambiguous. This CDR3 has 11 residues. V lost 2 bases and J lost 7, with 3 bases in between. In nucleotides, the CDR3 is TGTGCCAGCAGTTTAAGCCAGCCCCAGCATTTT. Its translation: CASSLSQPQHF.

This clonotype was observed at least ten times. The V gene is TRBV12-3 or TRBV12-4, the J gene TRBJ2-3, with unresolved D. The CDR3 runs 12 residues. The V end lost 6 bases, the J end lost 9 bases, and 13 bases lay between the germline ends. The CDR3 loop reads CASSLTRWTQYF. The CDR3 DNA reads as TGTGCCAGCAGCCTCACACGCTGGACGCAGTATTTT.

This clonotype was counted ten times or more. CDR3 loop: CASSLGGLEVEQFF. The DNA for the CDR3 is TGCGCCAGCAGCTTGGGGGGACTAGAGGTTGAGCAGTTCTTC. The genes are TRBV5-1 and TRBJ2-1, with 8 bases matching TRBD2. The trim removed 0 bases at V and 9 bases at J, leaving 5 bases unmatched. The CDR3 extends over 14 amino acids. CDR1 is SGHRS and CDR2 is YFSETQ in the germline V gene.

The table lists this clonotype with many counts. The rearrangement uses TRBV20-1 and TRBJ1-2; D is undetermined. CDR1 and CDR2 from the germline V gene are DFQATT and SNEGSKA (reference sequence). The V and J ends lost 0 bases and 2 bases respectively, with 13 bases between them. This CDR3 region has 15 residues. CDR3 region: CSARDLRESNYGYTF. The CDR3 nucleotides read TGCAGTGCTAGAGATCTACGGGAGTCCAACTATGGCTACACCTTC.

This clonotype was detected ten times or more. This chain links TRBV20-1 with TRBJ1-3; a possible D gene is TRBD1 (5 bases). The CDR3 contains 12 residues. V lost 7 bases to trimming and J lost 8 bases, with 15 bases between them. Germline assignment: CDR1 DFQATT and CDR2 SNEGSKA (reference sequence). The CDR3 loop reads CSVSEGRDTIYF. The CDR3 nucleotides read TGCAGTGTTAGCGAGGGGCGAGACACCATATATTTT.

A few counts support this clonotype. One end of the junction is discordant with germline, which a read error may explain. The J gene is TRBJ2-7, the V gene TRBV11-2; perhaps TRBD2 as D (5 bases). In germline, CDR1 is SGHAT, CDR2 FQNNGV. There are 13 residues in the CDR3. Written as DNA, the CDR3 is TGTGCCAGCAGTTTTCTAGCTGCCTACGAACAGTACTTC. Translation: CASSFLAAYEQYF.

This clonotype was seen repeatedly, ten times or more. CDR3 DNA sequence: TGTGCCAGCAACCCGGGACTAGAGGCCGGGGAGCTGTTTTTT. Protein product: CASNPGLEAGELFF. V and J are TRBV2 and TRBJ2-2; TRBD2 agrees at 8 bases. Germline CDR1 reads SNHLY; CDR2 reads FYNNEI. This CDR3 has 14 residues. With V trimmed by 7 bases and J by 6 bases, 7 bases remained unmatched. The entire variable domain, with the rest obtained from reference TRBV2 and TRBJ2-2, is as follows: EPEVTQTPSHQVTQMGQEVILRCVPISNHLYFYWYRQILGQKVEFLVSFYNNEISEKSEIFDDQFSVERPDGSNFTLKIRSTKLEDSAMYFCASNPGLEAGELFFGEGSRLTVL.

In this sample, this clonotype turned up many times. This chain's CDR3 is CASRPGTGFYEQYF. The CDR3 DNA is TGTGCCAGCAGGCCCGGGACAGGGTTCTACGAGCAGTACTTC. This sequence joins TRBV28 and TRBJ2-7; 9 bases are shared with TRBD1. The ends lost 6 bases at V and 3 bases at J; junction bases unmatched: 6. Germline V lookup: CDR1 MDHEN, CDR2 SYDVKM. This CDR3 region has 14 residues.

This clonotype appeared many times. The rearrangement uses TRBV30 and TRBJ2-5; D unresolved. Germline V CDR1 and CDR2: GTSNPN, SVGIG (reference sequence). CDR3 length: 16 residues. Trimming took 3 bases from V and 5 from J, leaving 22 bases between them. As DNA, the CDR3 is TGTGCCTGGAGCCTTTTATGGGCTAGTAGGGATGAGACCCAGTACTTC. Protein product: CAWSLLWASRDETQYF.